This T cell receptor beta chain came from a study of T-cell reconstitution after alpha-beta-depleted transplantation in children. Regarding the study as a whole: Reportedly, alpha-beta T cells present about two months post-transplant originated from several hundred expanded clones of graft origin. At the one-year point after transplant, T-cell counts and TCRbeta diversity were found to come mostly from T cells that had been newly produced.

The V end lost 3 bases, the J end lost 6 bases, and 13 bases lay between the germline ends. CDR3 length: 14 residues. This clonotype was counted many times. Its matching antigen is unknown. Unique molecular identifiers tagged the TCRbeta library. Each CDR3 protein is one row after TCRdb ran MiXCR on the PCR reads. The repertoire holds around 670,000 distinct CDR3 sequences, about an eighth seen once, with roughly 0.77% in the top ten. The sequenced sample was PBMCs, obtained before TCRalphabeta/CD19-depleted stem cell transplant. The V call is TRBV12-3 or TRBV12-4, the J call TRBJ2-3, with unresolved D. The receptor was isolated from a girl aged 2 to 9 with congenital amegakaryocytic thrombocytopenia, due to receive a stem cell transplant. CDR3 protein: CASSFRLDGDTQYF. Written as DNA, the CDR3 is TGTGCCAGCAGTTTCAGGCTCGATGGGGATACGCAGTATTTT.